Listed here are 22 T cell receptor beta chains from one sample, sequenced in a study of CD8+ T cells in alopecia areata (dated by TCRdb to between 2017 and 2018). Explained via the paper, the treatment or condition label denotes: oral pan-JAK inhibitor, 5-10 mg twice daily. Library construction relied on the immunoSEQ multiplex PCR assay. RNA was extracted from all samples and reverse transcribed into cDNA, which served as template for TCR sequencing. The table was pulled from immuneACCESS by TCRdb, which kept in-frame rearrangements only. Such tables lose some clones; where checked, under half of the loss comes from unresolved V genes, and the rest has no known cause. The sample contains hundreds of thousands of clones, around 65% of them found a single time. Around 1.3% of the sample lies in the top ten. Sequences were derived from CD4+ T cells sorted from blood, sampled at approximately week 42, from a patient treated with tofacitinib. The receptors were sampled from a human donor with alopecia areata.

This clone was seen more than once but under ten times. The chain combines TRBV29-1 with TRBJ2-3; 14 nucleotides match TRBD2. The CDR3 spans 20 residues. V was clipped by 0 bases and J by 0 bases; unmatched bases: 11. CDR1 is SQVTM, CDR2 ANQGSEA, per germline. The CDR3 DNA reads TGCAGCGTTGAAGATCTTTGGACTAGCGGGGGGCCGCTTAGCACAGATACGCAGTATTTT. Translated, it gives CSVEDLWTSGGPLSTDTQYF.

The rearrangement uses TRBV27 and TRBJ2-7; TRBD1 matches at 8 bases. The length of the CDR3 is 13 residues. CDR1 is MNHEY, CDR2 SMNVEV, per germline (reference sequence). Germline trimming cut 5 bases from V and 8 bases from J; bases unmatched to any gene: 8. The CDR3 sequence: CASSIRQGLQQYF. The CDR3 DNA sequence: TGTGCCAGCAGTATTCGACAGGGGCTCCAGCAGTACTTC.

The rearrangement joins TRBV30 to TRBJ1-1; the D is unclear. The germline V gene has CDR1 GTSNPN and CDR2 SVGIG (reference sequence). The CDR3 runs 13 residues. Trimming took off 3 bases at V and 1 base at J, with 9 bases between the two ends. CDR3 nucleotides: TGTGCCTGGAGAGGGATACCGAACACTGAAGCTTTCTTT. Its protein is CAWRGIPNTEAFF.

The DNA for the CDR3 is TGTGCCAGCAGCTTTCCCGGACAGGGGACCGTCAATTACGAGCAGTACTTC. This sequence encodes CASSFPGQGTVNYEQYF. This chain connects TRBV5-6 to TRBJ2-7; the match to TRBD1 covers 9 bases. CDR1 is SGHDT, CDR2 YYEEEE, per germline. This CDR3 comprises 17 residues. J lost 4 bases, V lost 2 bases, and 13 bases had no gene match. Full variable domain (rest looked up from reference TRBV5-6 and TRBJ2-7): DAGVTQSPTHLIKTRGQQVTLRCSPKSGHDTVSWYQQALGQGPQFIFQYYEEEERQRGNFPDRFSGHQFPNYSSELNVNALLLGDSALYLCASSFPGQGTVNYEQYFGPGTRLTVT.

In its sample, this clone was seen once. V gene TRBV9 combines with J gene TRBJ1-1; weak D call: TRBD1 (6 bases). This CDR3 has 15 residues. CDR1 is SGDLS and CDR2 is YYNGEE in the germline V gene. V lost 3 bases, J lost 6 bases, and 18 bases lay in between. The CDR3 DNA reads TGTGCCAGCAGCGGTCCCGGAACAGGGCGTTCTGAAGCTTTCTTT. It is translated as CASSGPGTGRSEAFF.

There are a few counts of this clone. The chain uses TRBV30 and TRBJ2-4; D could derive from TRBD1 or TRBD2 (5 bases each). The length of the CDR3 is 13 residues. Trimming removed 3 bases from V and 6 bases from J, with 12 bases in between. CDR1 and CDR2 (germline): GTSNPN, SVGIG (reference sequence). DNA for the CDR3: TGTGCCTGGAGCCGAGGGGTAGTAAACATTCAGTACTTC. Its translation: CAWSRGVVNIQYF.

The rearrangement links TRBV4-2 to TRBJ1-4, with D uncertain. Germline assignment: CDR1 LGHNA and CDR2 YNFKEQ. The CDR3 is made up of 14 amino acids. Trimming stripped 6 bases from V and 0 bases from J, with 8 bases between. CDR3 amino acids: CASSFDATNEKLFF. CDR3 DNA sequence: TGTGCCAGCAGTTTCGACGCAACTAATGAAAAACTGTTTTTT.

The chain carries TRBV2 and TRBJ2-7; 7 positions match TRBD1. J was trimmed by 1 base and V by 7 bases; bases with no gene match: 10. Germline V gives CDR1 SNHLY, CDR2 FYNNEI. This CDR3 region has 15 residues. This CDR3 is CASTVRQGDSYEQYF. The CDR3 DNA sequence: TGTGCCAGCACGGTCCGACAGGGTGATTCCTACGAGCAGTACTTC.

This clone came up once. V gene TRBV12-5 combines with J gene TRBJ1-1; the D gene is possibly TRBD1 (5 bases). CDR1 is LGHNT, CDR2 FRNRAP, per germline. The CDR3 contains 15 residues. Trimming took 0 bases from V and 1 from J, leaving 9 bases between them. The CDR3 nucleotides are TGTGCTAGTGGTTTGGTCAGGGAAGAGAACACTGAAGCTTTCTTT. Protein product: CASGLVREENTEAFF.

The V and J genes are TRBV23-1 and TRBJ1-5; a possible D gene is TRBD1 (6 bases). TRBV23-1 is flagged as an ORF with uncertain function. Trimming removed 4 bases from V and 3 bases from J, with 13 bases in between. The CDR3 spans 15 residues. For the CDR3, the DNA is TGCGCCAGCAGTCCCTACGGGGGCTACAATCAGCCCCAGCATTTT. This translates into CASSPYGGYNQPQHF.

The V gene is TRBV7-9, the J gene TRBJ1-6; D gene uncertain. In germline, CDR1 is SEHNR, CDR2 FQNEAQ (reference sequence). CDR3 length equals 16 residues. The V and J ends lost 5 bases and 7 bases respectively, with 18 bases between them. The CDR3 loop is CASSPQGLGSNSPLHF. As DNA, the CDR3 is TGTGCCAGCAGCCCGCAAGGACTTGGTTCCAATTCACCCCTCCACTTT.

This sequence joins TRBV2 and TRBJ2-6; TRBD1 or TRBD2 may be the D gene (5 bases each). This CDR3 has 18 residues. CDR1 is SNHLY and CDR2 is FYNNEI in the germline V gene. V was clipped by 10 bases and J by 1 base, with 23 bases between them. The CDR3 nucleotides read TGTGCCACCCAACGGGGCAGGGCCTTCGGGTCTGGGGCCAACGTCCTGACTTTC. Amino acid sequence: CATQRGRAFGSGANVLTF.

The chain has TRBV25-1 and TRBJ1-1, with D perhaps matching TRBD1 (5 bases). The V end lost 9 bases, the J end lost 1 base, and 15 bases lay between the germline ends. Germline V gives CDR1 MGHDK, CDR2 SYGVNS. This CDR3 spans 14 amino acids. The CDR3 nucleotides read TGTGCCAGTAGCTCAGGGTGGAAGAACACTGAAGCTTTCTTT. Amino acids: CASSSGWKNTEAFF. Full variable domain (missing parts from reference TRBV25-1 and TRBJ1-1): EADIYQTPRYLVIGTGKKITLECSQTMGHDKMYWYQQDPGMELHLIHYSYGVNSTEKGDLSSESTVSRIRTEHFPLTLESARPSHTSQYLCASSSGWKNTEAFFGQGTRLTVV.

The sample holds a few counts of this clone. This chain connects TRBV30 to TRBJ2-1, with 11 bases matching TRBD2. V trimming: 0 bases; J trimming: 10 bases; junction bases outside the gene matches: 11. CDR3 length: 16 residues. Germline CDR1 reads GTSNPN; CDR2 reads SVGIG (reference sequence). The chain's CDR3 is CAWSVRVGLAGQEQFF. In nucleotides, the CDR3 is TGTGCCTGGAGTGTGCGTGTCGGACTAGCGGGTCAGGAGCAGTTCTTC.

The CDR3 loop is CASSHIITGESFYNSPLHF. The CDR3 DNA reads as TGTGCCAGCAGCCATATTATCACAGGGGAGTCGTTTTATAATTCACCCCTCCACTTT. The chain has TRBV14 and TRBJ1-6; TRBD1 matches 7 bases. CDR1 is SGHDN, CDR2 FVKESK, per germline. The trim removed 3 bases at V and 4 bases at J, leaving 15 bases unmatched. This CDR3 is 19 amino acids long.

This sequence joins TRBV29-1 and TRBJ1-1, with 7 nucleotides matching TRBD1. The J segment lost 4 bases and the V segment lost 7 bases, leaving 12 bases of the junction unmatched. The germline V gene has CDR1 SQVTM and CDR2 ANQGSEA. The length of the CDR3 is 14 residues. CDR3 region: CSEKAQGVSTEAFF. In DNA, the CDR3 is TGCAGCGAGAAGGCCCAGGGGGTAAGCACTGAAGCTTTCTTT. Together with reference TRBV29-1 and TRBJ1-1, the CDR3 gives the full variable domain: SAVISQKPSRDICQRGTSLTIQCQVDSQVTMMFWYRQQPGQSLTLIATANQGSEATYESGFVIDKFPISRPNLTFSTLTVSNMSPEDSSIYLCSEKAQGVSTEAFFGQGTRLTVV.

As concerns this clone: The sample carries other DNA sequences with the same CDR3. The V and J genes are TRBV29-1 and TRBJ2-3; D perhaps matches TRBD1 (5 bases). Between the trimmed V and J ends, which lost 4 bases and 2 bases, there was a span of 10 bases. In germline, CDR1 is SQVTM, CDR2 ANQGSEA. The CDR3 spans 13 residues. The CDR3 sequence is CSVGGRNTDTQYF. CDR3 nucleotides: TGCAGCGTTGGGGGCCGGAACACAGATACGCAGTATTTT.

The rearrangement links TRBV13 to TRBJ2-7; 7 nucleotides match TRBD2. Germline V gene sequence: CDR1 PRHDT, CDR2 FYEKMQ (reference sequence). The CDR3 loop spans 15 amino acids. The V segment lost 0 bases and the J segment 0 bases; nucleotides outside the gene matches: 2. The CDR3 reads CASSLGAGVSYEQYF. CDR3 nucleotides: TGTGCCAGCAGCTTAGGGGCGGGGGTCTCCTACGAGCAGTACTTC.

The rearrangement joins TRBV15 to TRBJ1-4; D remains unclear. Between the trimmed V and J ends, which lost 4 bases and 6 bases, there was a span of 3 bases. The germline CDR1 and CDR2 sequences are LNHNV and YYDKDF (reference sequence). CDR3 length equals 11 residues. This chain's CDR3 is CATSTYEKLFF. The CDR3, as DNA: TGTGCCACCAGCACCTATGAAAAACTGTTTTTT. The variable domain in full, completed from reference TRBV15 and TRBJ1-4, reads DAMVIQNPRYQVTQFGKPVTLSCSQTLNHNVMYWYQQKSSQAPKLLFHYYDKDFNNEADTPDNFQSRRPNTSFCFLDIRSPGLGDTAMYLCATSTYEKLFFGSGTQLSVL.

This clone occurred a few times. The CDR3 reads CSGQGGTTYEQYF. The CDR3 nucleotides read TGCAGCGGCCAGGGGGGGACCACCTACGAGCAGTACTTC. The rearrangement links TRBV29-1 to TRBJ2-7; D could derive from TRBD1 or TRBD2 (7 bases each). CDR1 is SQVTM and CDR2 is ANQGSEA in the germline V gene. CDR3 size: 13 residues. V was shortened by 7 bases and J by 2 bases, with 15 bases between the two germline ends.

CDR3 in DNA: TGCAGCGCCCTGGTAGATTACAATGAGCAGTTCTTC. The encoded protein is CSALVDYNEQFF. The rearrangement joins TRBV29-1 to TRBJ2-1; D remains ambiguous. The CDR3 is made up of 12 amino acids. Germline-derived CDR1 and CDR2 are SQVTM and ANQGSEA. V shed 7 bases and J shed 4 bases, with 11 bases lying between them.

This clone was observed a few times. The rearrangement uses TRBV19 and TRBJ1-5; 7 bases are a match to TRBD1. Germline V CDR1 and CDR2: LNHDA, SQIVND (reference sequence). Trimming at V came to 9 bases and at J to 4 bases, leaving 9 bases not matched to a gene. CDR3 size: 14 residues. The CDR3 reads CARNQGRGNQPQHF. The CDR3, as DNA: TGTGCCAGAAACCAGGGCAGGGGGAATCAGCCCCAGCATTTT.